The 15 T cell receptor beta chains listed next were all sequenced from one sample in a study of beta chain features in type 1 diabetes. The entirety of the isolated RNA underwent reverse transcription, so expressed TCRB transcripts were sequenced. Produced via immunoSEQ multiplex PCR; TCRdb's table is partial and in-frame only. The data contain fewer than 900,000 clones, 15% to 20% of them singletons. The specimen sequenced was naive CD4+ T cells from blood. The source of these receptors is a woman aged 18-29 years in good health.

Turning to this clone: At the DNA level, this CDR3 is encoded by other sequences in the same sample as well. CDR3 residues: CASSLRAFETQYF. The CDR3 coding sequence is TGTGCCAGCAGTTTAAGGGCGTTCGAGACCCAGTACTTC. The gene calls are TRBV27 and TRBJ2-5; no clear D. Deletions cut 2 bases from V and 5 bases from J, with 9 bases between. Looked up from germline, CDR1 is MNHEY and CDR2 is SMNVEV (reference sequence). This CDR3 comprises 13 residues.

This chain uses TRBV28 with TRBJ1-5; D possibly corresponds to TRBD1 (6 bases). CDR1 and CDR2 from the germline V gene are MDHEN and SYDVKM. There are 14 residues in the CDR3. V dropped 8 bases and J dropped 1 base, with 12 bases sitting between them. The CDR3, as DNA: TGTGCCAGCCGAGGGGGGCAAAGCAATCAGCCCCAGCATTTT. Translated, it gives CASRGGQSNQPQHF.

The chain joins TRBV7-2 to TRBJ2-1, with TRBD1 matching 9 bases. Unmatched junction bases numbered 5, after V lost 5 bases and J lost 12 bases. CDR3 size: 12 residues. Germline V lookup: CDR1 SGHTA, CDR2 FQGNSA. The CDR3 region has the DNA TGTGCCAGCAGCGGGGACAGGGCCACGCAGTTCTTC. This codes for CASSGDRATQFF.

A note on this clone: The same CDR3 arises from other DNA sequences in this sample as well. The V call is TRBV2, the J call TRBJ1-1, with D hard to call. The V gene's germline CDR1 is SNHLY and CDR2 FYNNEI. V dropped 4 bases and J dropped 1 base, with 7 bases sitting between them. This CDR3 contains 13 residues. The CDR3 sequence is CASSGQTNTEAFF. The CDR3 DNA reads as TGTGCCAGCAGTGGCCAGACGAACACTGAAGCTTTCTTT.

There are a few counts of this clone. The genes are TRBV7-9 and TRBJ2-3, with 9 bases lining up with TRBD2. The CDR3 is 16 residues long. Germline V gene sequence: CDR1 SEHNR, CDR2 FQNEAQ (reference sequence). V shed 5 bases, J shed 3 bases, and the junction held 9 bases outside the gene matches. CDR3 region: CASSPLSGRKTDTQYF. The CDR3 DNA reads as TGTGCCAGCAGCCCCCTAAGCGGGAGGAAAACAGATACGCAGTATTTT.

This clone occurred a few times. The same CDR3 is also encoded by other DNA sequences in this sample. This chain links TRBV28 with TRBJ2-1; no clear D gene. In germline, CDR1 is MDHEN, CDR2 SYDVKM. CDR3 length equals 12 residues. V was cut by 2 bases and J by 7 bases, with 6 bases left in between. The DNA for the CDR3 is TGTGCCAGCAGTTTAAGGCGTAATGAGCAGTTCTTC. Protein product: CASSLRRNEQFF.

The V call is TRBV27, the J call TRBJ1-1; D unclear. The CDR3 has 13 amino acids. Germline V gene sequence: CDR1 MNHEY, CDR2 SMNVEV (reference sequence). V lost 8 bases to trimming and J lost 5 bases, with 15 bases between them. The CDR3 loop reads CASCSLGLTEAFF. The CDR3 DNA reads as TGTGCCAGCTGTAGCCTAGGGTTAACTGAAGCTTTCTTT.

The V call is TRBV7-9, the J call TRBJ1-1; D is ambiguous. V was cut by 5 bases and J by 1 base, with 8 bases left in between. CDR1 is SEHNR and CDR2 is FQNEAQ in the germline V gene (reference sequence). This CDR3 has 13 residues. The CDR3 DNA is TGTGCCAGCAGCAACTCCGGGAACACTGAAGCTTTCTTT. It specifies CASSNSGNTEAFF. The full variable domain, in which reference TRBV7-9 and TRBJ1-1 provide the parts outside the CDR3, is DTGVSQNPRHKITKRGQNVTFRCDPISEHNRLYWYRQTLGQGPEFLTYFQNEAQLEKSRLLSDRFSAERPKGSFSTLEIQRTEQGDSAMYLCASSNSGNTEAFFGQGTRLTVV.

There are a few counts of this clone. In DNA, the CDR3 is TGCGCCAGCAGCTCCTTGGGGACAGCGGAGAGAGATACGCAGTATTTT. Residues: CASSSLGTAERDTQYF. This sequence joins TRBV5-1 and TRBJ2-3, with 7 bases aligning to TRBD1. Looked up from germline, CDR1 is SGHRS and CDR2 is YFSETQ. V trimming: 3 bases; J trimming: 5 bases; junction bases outside the gene matches: 12. The CDR3 runs 16 residues.

This chain links TRBV16 with TRBJ1-4; the D gene is possibly TRBD1 (5 bases). With 1 base removed from V and 7 bases from J, the gap between germline ends came to 13 bases. Germline lookup yields CDR1 KGHSY and CDR2 FQNENV. This CDR3 contains 15 residues. The CDR3 region is CASSQWAGQSEKLFF. CDR3 sequence (DNA): TGTGCCAGCAGCCAATGGGCAGGGCAGAGTGAAAAACTGTTTTTT.

The CDR3 DNA reads as TGCGCCAGCAGGGTAGCCACTGGGGCCAACGTCCTGACTTTC. It is translated as CASRVATGANVLTF. The chain recombines TRBV5-1 with TRBJ2-6; D is unresolved. Germline values: CDR1 SGHRS, CDR2 YFSETQ. This CDR3 spans 14 amino acids. V dropped 5 bases and J dropped 2 bases, with 8 bases sitting between them.

This clone showed up just a few times. The chain is built from TRBV5-6 and TRBJ2-5, with D possibly being TRBD1 (5 bases). Trimming stripped 0 bases from V and 2 bases from J, with 11 bases between. From germline, CDR1 is SGHDT and CDR2 YYEEEE. The CDR3 consists of 15 residues. CDR3 residues: CASSLVVREQETQYF. The DNA for the CDR3 is TGTGCCAGCAGCTTGGTCGTCAGGGAACAAGAGACCCAGTACTTC.

This chain connects TRBV5-1 to TRBJ2-1; 12 bases align to TRBD2. The CDR3 totals 16 residues. Per germline, CDR1 SGHRS and CDR2 YFSETQ. With 2 bases clipped from V and 8 bases from J, the junction kept 8 bases outside the gene matches. The CDR3 region is CASSLEGASGRDEQFF. CDR3 bases: TGCGCCAGCAGCTTAGAAGGAGCTAGCGGGAGGGATGAGCAGTTCTTC.

The DNA of the CDR3 is TGTGCCAGCAGTTCGGCAAACCAAGAGACCCAGTACTTC. This encodes CASSSANQETQYF. This chain links TRBV6-5 with TRBJ2-5; D is undetermined. This CDR3 contains 13 residues. Per germline, CDR1 MNHEY and CDR2 SVGAGI. Between the trimmed V and J ends, which lost 4 bases and 0 bases, there was a span of 6 bases.

The table lists this clone with a few counts. V and J are TRBV29-1 and TRBJ2-1, with a possible D match to TRBD2 (6 bases). The CDR3 is 14 amino acids. The V and J ends lost 7 bases and 5 bases respectively, with 18 bases between them. From germline, CDR1 is SQVTM and CDR2 ANQGSEA. CDR3 protein: CSAPTGALHNEQFF. The DNA for the CDR3 is TGCAGCGCCCCTACGGGAGCTTTGCACAATGAGCAGTTCTTC.